The present TCR beta chain was sequenced within a study of T cell repertoires in cytomegalovirus infection. Background on the study: Based on public TCR beta signatures, there were indications of CMV infection and of a matching HLA type.

V was shortened by 1 base and J by 3 bases, with 7 bases between the two germline ends. Germline values: CDR1 SGHVS, CDR2 FQNEAQ. The CDR3 has 13 residues. Of note for this clonotype: Antigen unknown. The missing conserved phenylalanine or tryptophan at the end of this CDR3 makes a read error likely.

Via MiXCR, TCRdb re-called the reads, giving one row per CDR3 protein. The sample lists hundreds of thousands of distinct CDR3 sequences, approximately 33% occurring once. The study's findings and limits: Accumulated public TCR beta family frequency recognized individuals carrying CMV together with the relevant HLA. Clonotype analysis showed dominance of the ex vivo response by HLA-C-restricted CMV-specific TCR beta clonotypes.

The sample comprised PBMCs. This clonotype was obtained from a human donor in good health (CMV status not recorded). Some clones in this sample may be carry-over from other donors' samples. The chain couples TRBV7-8 to TRBJ2-7; no clear D gene. CDR3 sequence reads: CASSLGDDYEQYL. CDR3 bases: TGTGCCAGCAGCTTAGGAGACGACTACGAGCAGTACTTA.